Described below is a single TCR beta chain sequence and its context. The antigen remains undetermined. This sample is drawn from a study of a mutant IDH1 vaccine in newly diagnosed glioma. Study as a whole: Receipt of radiotherapy, temozolomide, or both preceded the study, and most received both.

The table came from immunoSEQ multiplex PCR; TCRdb's copy has only in-frame clones and leaves some out. The sample carries around 33,000 clones, about 80% recorded once. Germline V gene data show CDR1 as MNHNS and CDR2 as SASEGT. V was pared by 3 bases and J by 1 base, with 4 bases of the junction left unmatched. The length of the CDR3 is 15 residues. As to time point: baseline, week 1 (first vaccination visit). Treatment denoted: pre-vaccination baseline after standard-of-care therapy. Every donor had a new WHO grade 3 or 4 astrocytoma that was IDH1-mutant, with loss of nuclear ATRX. Regarding the study as a whole: Seemingly, top peripheral T cell clonotype changes bore no relation to pseudoprogression.

This receptor was identified in a man aged 50-59 years with glioma. Some clones in this sample may be carry-over from other donors' samples. Sequencing was performed on peripheral blood mononuclear cells (PBMCs), taken from a glioma patient treated with radiotherapy, temozolomide or both. The chain recombines TRBV6-1 with TRBJ2-7; 9 nucleotides align to TRBD1. The CDR3 nucleotides read TGTGCCAGCAGTGAGCCGGGACAGGGATCCTACGAGCAGTACTTC. This codes for CASSEPGQGSYEQYF.